Listed here are 18 T cell receptor beta chains from one sample, sequenced in a study of regulatory T cells in long-lasting Graves disease. Time point of the sample: persistent/refractory GD, antithyroid drugs over 5 years with positive TRAb. The TCR library was made from RNA extracted from PBMCs. Both iRepertoire HTBI primers and Arm-PCR of CDR3 regions were used to build the TCR beta libraries. One entry per CDR3 protein results from TCRdb running MiXCR on the multiplex PCR reads. The table has under 500,000 distinct CDR3 sequences, around 21% seen once. The specimen comprised peripheral blood mononuclear cells (PBMCs), sampled when the disease was refractory, from a patient treated with antithyroid drugs. The receptor set was obtained from a female donor with Graves disease.

The chain employs TRBV11-2 and TRBJ2-3; D is perhaps TRBD2 (5 bases). This CDR3 is 16 amino acids long. CDR1 and CDR2 from the germline V gene are SGHAT and FQNNGV. The V end was cut by 2 bases, the J end by 0 bases, with 12 bases between. CDR3 region: CASSLTGRESTDTQYF. CDR3 DNA: TGTGCCAGCAGCTTAACGGGTCGGGAAAGCACAGATACGCAGTATTTT. Variable domain in full (rest from reference TRBV11-2 and TRBJ2-3): EAGVAQSPRYKIIEKRQSVAFWCNPISGHATLYWYQQILGQGPKLLIQFQNNGVVDDSQLPKDRFSAERLKGVDSTLKIQPAKLEDSAVYLCASSLTGRESTDTQYFGPGTRLTVL.

This clonotype came up many times. The J gene is TRBJ1-6, the V gene TRBV10-3; TRBD1 agrees at 7 bases. Per the germline V gene, CDR1 is ENHRY and CDR2 is SYGVKD. V was pared by 6 bases and J by 6 bases, with 5 bases of the junction left unmatched. CDR3 length equals 14 residues. CDR3 sequence: CAIRTDRVNSPLHF. As DNA, the CDR3 is TGTGCCATCAGAACTGACAGGGTTAATTCACCCCTCCACTTT.

This clonotype was counted at least ten times. DNA for the CDR3: TGTGCCTGGCGGGAACAGGGGTTTACCGGGGAGCTGTTTTTT. The encoded protein is CAWREQGFTGELFF. The V call is TRBV30, the J call TRBJ2-2; 7 bases map to TRBD1. Germline CDR1 and CDR2: GTSNPN and SVGIG (reference sequence). Germline trimming cut 5 bases from V and 5 bases from J; bases unmatched to any gene: 8. This CDR3 is 14 amino acids long.

In this sample, this clonotype turned up a few times. The J gene is TRBJ2-7, the V gene TRBV10-2, with a weak D call TRBD2 (5 bases). CDR1 and CDR2 (germline): WSHSY, SAAADI. The CDR3 is made up of 14 amino acids. Trimming took off 2 bases at V and 6 bases at J, with 14 bases between the two ends. The CDR3 protein is CASSELVGGAEQYF. The CDR3, as DNA: TGCGCCAGCAGTGAGCTTGTCGGAGGAGCCGAGCAGTACTTC.

This clonotype turned up a few times. This chain uses TRBV5-4 with TRBJ2-7; D is perhaps TRBD2 (5 bases). The CDR3 length is 13 residues. Germline V gives CDR1 SGHNT, CDR2 YYREEE (reference sequence). V was clipped by 3 bases and J by 5 bases, with 12 bases between them. The CDR3 bases are TGTGCCAGCAGCTCTTTAGCGAGACACGAGCAGTACTTC. Encoded protein: CASSSLARHEQYF.

V is TRBV7-8 and J is TRBJ2-5; the match to TRBD2 covers 8 bases. CDR3 length: 16 residues. From germline, CDR1 is SGHVS and CDR2 FQNEAQ. V trimming: 2 bases; J trimming: 2 bases; junction bases outside the gene matches: 7. Here the CDR3 DNA reads TGTGCCAGCAGCTTAAAACTAGCGGCTATTCAAGAGACCCAGTACTTC. Its protein product is CASSLKLAAIQETQYF.

The rearrangement joins TRBV28 to TRBJ2-5; TRBD2 matches 7 bases. Germline V gene sequence: CDR1 MDHEN, CDR2 SYDVKM. The trim removed 8 bases at V and 6 bases at J, leaving 9 bases unmatched. The CDR3 totals 13 residues. The CDR3, as DNA: TGTGCCAGCCATAAACGGGAGGAAAAGACCCAGTACTTC. Protein sequence: CASHKREEKTQYF.

This rearrangement joins TRBV20-1 to TRBJ1-2; 8 bases fit TRBD1. V gave up 4 bases and J gave up 2 bases; unmatched junction bases: 12. The CDR3 spans 16 residues. Germline assignment: CDR1 DFQATT and CDR2 SNEGSKA (reference sequence). DNA of the CDR3: TGCAGTGCTATTGTGGCAGGGGGCAGACGCAACTATGGCTACACCTTC. Residues: CSAIVAGGRRNYGYTF.

The table lists this clonotype with a few counts. The rearrangement uses TRBV19 and TRBJ2-1, with 11 bases fitting TRBD2. Trimming at V came to 5 bases and at J to 6 bases, leaving 3 bases not matched to a gene. This CDR3 contains 14 residues. Germline V gene sequence: CDR1 LNHDA, CDR2 SQIVND (reference sequence). CDR3 bases: TGTGCCAGTAGTGACGGACTAGCGGGCAATGAGCAGTTCTTC. As protein: CASSDGLAGNEQFF. The full variable domain, completed using reference TRBV19 and TRBJ2-1, is DGGITQSPKYLFRKEGQNVTLSCEQNLNHDAMYWYRQDPGQGLRLIYYSQIVNDFQKGDIAEGYSVSREKKESFPLTVTSAQKNPTAFYLCASSDGLAGNEQFFGPGTRLTVL.

This clonotype has ten or more counts. This chain connects TRBV6-5 to TRBJ2-5, with D uncertain. The germline CDR1 and CDR2 sequences are MNHEY and SVGAGI. Trimming took 0 bases from V and 5 from J, leaving 10 bases between them. CDR3 size: 14 residues. The CDR3 DNA reads as TGTGCCAGCAGTTACTCAAAGGGCCGGGAGACCCAGTACTTC. Its translation: CASSYSKGRETQYF.

This clonotype appeared many times. This chain links TRBV3-1 with TRBJ1-2; 11 nucleotides agree with TRBD1. From germline, CDR1 is LGHDT and CDR2 YNNKEL (reference sequence). V gave up 4 bases and J gave up 8 bases; unmatched junction bases: 12. The CDR3 covers 16 residues. The CDR3 DNA reads as TGTGCCAGCAGCCCAACCCCTCGGGACAGGGGGTCAGGCTACACCTTC. The encoded protein is CASSPTPRDRGSGYTF.

This clonotype has only a few counts. The rearrangement uses TRBV5-1 and TRBJ2-5; D unresolved. This CDR3 region has 15 residues. With 4 bases removed from V and 2 bases from J, the gap between germline ends came to 15 bases. Germline assignment: CDR1 SGHRS and CDR2 YFSETQ. The CDR3 region has the DNA TGCGCCAGCAGCCACATGGTCGCCATGCAAGAGACCCAGTACTTC. This codes for CASSHMVAMQETQYF.

The chain uses TRBV7-2 and TRBJ1-5; no reliable D call. V gave up 1 base and J gave up 1 base, with 8 bases separating them. Germline CDR1 is SGHTA and CDR2 is FQGNSA. This CDR3 is built from 15 residues. The CDR3: CASSLDSPSNQPQHF. Here the CDR3 DNA reads TGTGCCAGCAGCTTAGATTCGCCGAGCAATCAGCCCCAGCATTTT.

The J gene is TRBJ2-2, the V gene TRBV5-1; 7 nucleotides line up with TRBD1. The CDR3 has 15 residues. Germline values: CDR1 SGHRS, CDR2 YFSETQ. V lost 4 bases and J lost 0; bases outside the gene matches: 3. In DNA form, the CDR3 reads TGCGCCAGCAGCGATGGGACAGCGAACACCGGGGAGCTGTTTTTT. Amino acids: CASSDGTANTGELFF. Together with reference TRBV5-1 and TRBJ2-2, the CDR3 gives the full variable domain: KAGVTQTPRYLIKTRGQQVTLSCSPISGHRSVSWYQQTPGQGLQFLFEYFSETQRNKGNFPGRFSGRQFSNSRSEMNVSTLELGDSALYLCASSDGTANTGELFFGEGSRLTVL.

This clonotype was counted at least ten times. The rearrangement links TRBV28 to TRBJ2-7; the match to TRBD1 covers 7 bases. With V trimmed by 2 bases and J by 5 bases, 6 bases remained unmatched. Looked up from germline, CDR1 is MDHEN and CDR2 is SYDVKM. This CDR3 comprises 14 residues. CDR3 loop: CASSLTGVAHEQYF. The CDR3 nucleotides are TGTGCCAGCAGTTTAACAGGGGTAGCCCACGAGCAGTACTTC.

This clonotype was counted at least ten times. The chain links TRBV7-9 to TRBJ1-1; D remains ambiguous. This CDR3 comprises 15 residues. V was trimmed by 1 base and J by 2 bases, leaving 11 bases between them. Germline-derived CDR1 and CDR2 are SEHNR and FQNEAQ (reference sequence). The CDR3 reads CASSLELGSNTEAFF. The CDR3 nucleotides are TGTGCCAGCAGCTTAGAACTAGGCTCCAACACTGAAGCTTTCTTT.

This clonotype was recorded at least ten times. The J gene is TRBJ1-6, the V gene TRBV3-1, with 7 bases that match TRBD1. J was trimmed by 8 bases and V by 3 bases; bases with no gene match: 7. The CDR3 spans 15 residues. The germline V gene has CDR1 LGHDT and CDR2 YNNKEL (reference sequence). The CDR3 sequence: CASSQGDSAHSPLHF. CDR3 DNA: TGTGCCAGCAGCCAGGGGGACAGTGCACATTCACCCCTCCACTTT.

Many counts were recorded for this clonotype. The chain is built from TRBV12-3 or TRBV12-4 and TRBJ1-5, with 8 bases lining up with TRBD1. V shed 7 bases, J shed 5 bases, and the junction held 7 bases outside the gene matches. CDR3 length equals 14 residues. The CDR3 spells CASKFTTGDQPQHF. In DNA, the CDR3 is TGTGCCAGCAAGTTTACGACAGGGGATCAGCCCCAGCATTTT.